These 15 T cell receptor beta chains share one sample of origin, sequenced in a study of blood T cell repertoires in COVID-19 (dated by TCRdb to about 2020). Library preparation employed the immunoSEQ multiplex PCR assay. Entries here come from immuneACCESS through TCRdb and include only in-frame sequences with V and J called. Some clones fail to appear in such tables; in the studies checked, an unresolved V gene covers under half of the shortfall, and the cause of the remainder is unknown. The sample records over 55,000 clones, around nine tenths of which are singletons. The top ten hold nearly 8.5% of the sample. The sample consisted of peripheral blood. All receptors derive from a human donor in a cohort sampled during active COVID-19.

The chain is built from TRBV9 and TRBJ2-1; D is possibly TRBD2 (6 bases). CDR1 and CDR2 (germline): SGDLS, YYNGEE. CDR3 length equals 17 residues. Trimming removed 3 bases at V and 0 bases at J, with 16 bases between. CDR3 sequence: CASSAPLRGSSYNEQFF. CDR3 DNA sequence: TGTGCCAGCAGCGCCCCCCTACGGGGGAGCTCCTACAATGAGCAGTTCTTC.

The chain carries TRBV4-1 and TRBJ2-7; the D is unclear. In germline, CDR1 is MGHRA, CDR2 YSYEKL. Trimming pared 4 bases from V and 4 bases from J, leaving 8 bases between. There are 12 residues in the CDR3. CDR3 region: CASSPPGYEQYF. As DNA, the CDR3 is TGCGCCAGCAGCCCACCGGGTTACGAGCAGTACTTC.

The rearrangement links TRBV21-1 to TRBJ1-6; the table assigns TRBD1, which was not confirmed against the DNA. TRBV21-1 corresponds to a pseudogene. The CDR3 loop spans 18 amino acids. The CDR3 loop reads CASTPGTCRCKGNSPLHF. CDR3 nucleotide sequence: TGTGCCAGCACCCCCGGGACATGCCGTTGCAAGGGTAATTCACCCCTCCACTTT.

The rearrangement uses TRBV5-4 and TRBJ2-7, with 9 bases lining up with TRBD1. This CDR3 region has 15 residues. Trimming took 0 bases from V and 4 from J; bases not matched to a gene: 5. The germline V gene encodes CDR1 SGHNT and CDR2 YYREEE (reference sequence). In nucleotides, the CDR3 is TGTGCCAGCAGCTTGGCTACCGGGACAGGGTACGAGCAGTACTTC. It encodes CASSLATGTGYEQYF.

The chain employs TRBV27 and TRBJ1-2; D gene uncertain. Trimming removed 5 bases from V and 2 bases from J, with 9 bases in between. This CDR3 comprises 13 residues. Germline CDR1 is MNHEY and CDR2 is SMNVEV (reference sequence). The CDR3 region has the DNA TGTGCCAGCAGTCCGCGGCTAAACTATGGCTACACCTTC. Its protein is CASSPRLNYGYTF.

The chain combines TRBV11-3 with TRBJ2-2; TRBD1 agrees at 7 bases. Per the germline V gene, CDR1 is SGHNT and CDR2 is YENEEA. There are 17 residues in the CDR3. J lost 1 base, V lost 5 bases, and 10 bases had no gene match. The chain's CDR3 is CASSAPPGQRNTGELFF. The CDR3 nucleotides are TGTGCCAGCAGCGCACCACCGGGACAGAGGAACACCGGGGAGCTGTTTTTT. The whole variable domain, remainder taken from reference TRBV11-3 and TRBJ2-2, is EAGVVQSPRYKIIEKKQPVAFWCNPISGHNTLYWYLQNLGQGPELLIRYENEEAVDDSQLPKDRFSAERLKGVDSTLKIQPAELGDSAVYLCASSAPPGQRNTGELFFGEGSRLTVL.

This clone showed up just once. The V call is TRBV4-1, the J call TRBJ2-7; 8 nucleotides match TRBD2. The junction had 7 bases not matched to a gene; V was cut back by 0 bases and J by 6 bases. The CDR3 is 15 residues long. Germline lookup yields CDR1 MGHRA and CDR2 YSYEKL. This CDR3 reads CASSQDNRGGFEQYF. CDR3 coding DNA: TGCGCCAGCAGCCAAGATAACCGCGGGGGGTTCGAGCAGTACTTC.

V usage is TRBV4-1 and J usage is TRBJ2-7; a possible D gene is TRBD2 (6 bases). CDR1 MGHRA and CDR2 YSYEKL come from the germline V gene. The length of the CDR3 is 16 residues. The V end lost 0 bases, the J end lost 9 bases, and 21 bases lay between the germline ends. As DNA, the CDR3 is TGCGCCAGCAGCCAAGAGAGAGCTAGCGTCCCCTATGGGCAGTACTTC. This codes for CASSQERASVPYGQYF.

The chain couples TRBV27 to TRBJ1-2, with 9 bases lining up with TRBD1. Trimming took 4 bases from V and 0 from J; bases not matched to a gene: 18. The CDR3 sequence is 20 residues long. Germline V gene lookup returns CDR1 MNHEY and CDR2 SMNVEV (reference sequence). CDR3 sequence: CASSSRTGVVSFSANYGYTF. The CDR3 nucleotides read TGTGCCAGCAGTTCTCGGACAGGGGTGGTCTCATTCTCCGCTAACTATGGCTACACCTTC.

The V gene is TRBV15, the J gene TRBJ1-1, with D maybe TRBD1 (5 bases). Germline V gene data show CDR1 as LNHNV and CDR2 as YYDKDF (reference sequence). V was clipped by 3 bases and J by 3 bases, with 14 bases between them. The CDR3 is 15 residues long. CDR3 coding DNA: TGTGCCACCAGCAGGCGGGGGAATGGAGACACTGAAGCTTTCTTT. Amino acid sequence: CATSRRGNGDTEAFF.

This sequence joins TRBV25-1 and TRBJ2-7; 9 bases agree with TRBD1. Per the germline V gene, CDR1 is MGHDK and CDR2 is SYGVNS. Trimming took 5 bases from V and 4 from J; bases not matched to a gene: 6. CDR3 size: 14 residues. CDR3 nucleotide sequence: TGTGCCAGCAGTTCACCGGGACAGGGTTACGAGCAGTACTTC. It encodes CASSSPGQGYEQYF.

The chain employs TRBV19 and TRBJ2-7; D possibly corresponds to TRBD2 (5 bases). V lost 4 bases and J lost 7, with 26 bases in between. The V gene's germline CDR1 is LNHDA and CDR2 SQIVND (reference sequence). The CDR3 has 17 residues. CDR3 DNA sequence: TGTGCCAGTAGTAAAGGATACATCGTGAGGGATCCGGAAGAGCAGTACTTC. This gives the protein CASSKGYIVRDPEEQYF. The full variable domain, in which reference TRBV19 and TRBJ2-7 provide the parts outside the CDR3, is DGGITQSPKYLFRKEGQNVTLSCEQNLNHDAMYWYRQDPGQGLRLIYYSQIVNDFQKGDIAEGYSVSREKKESFPLTVTSAQKNPTAFYLCASSKGYIVRDPEEQYFGPGTRLTVT.

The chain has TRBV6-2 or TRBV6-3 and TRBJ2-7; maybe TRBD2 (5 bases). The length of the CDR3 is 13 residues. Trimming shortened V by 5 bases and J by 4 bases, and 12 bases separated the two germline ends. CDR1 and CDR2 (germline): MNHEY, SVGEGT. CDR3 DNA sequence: TGTGCCAGCAGTGAGGACTTCCCTTACGAGCAGTACTTC. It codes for CASSEDFPYEQYF.

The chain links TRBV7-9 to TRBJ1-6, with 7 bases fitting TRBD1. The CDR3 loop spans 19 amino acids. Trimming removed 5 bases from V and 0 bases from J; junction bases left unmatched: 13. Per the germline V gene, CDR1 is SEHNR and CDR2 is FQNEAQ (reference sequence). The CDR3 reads CASSPWDSRESSYNSPLHF. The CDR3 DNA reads TGTGCCAGCAGCCCTTGGGACAGTCGTGAGAGCTCCTATAATTCACCCCTCCACTTT.

CDR3 sequence reads: CASSLARMSGYTF. In nucleotides, the CDR3 is TGTGCCAGCAGCTTAGCGAGGATGTCTGGCTACACCTTC. The genes are TRBV7-8 and TRBJ1-2; D is undetermined. Between the trimmed V and J ends, which lost 0 bases and 7 bases, there was a span of 9 bases. Germline V gives CDR1 SGHVS, CDR2 FQNEAQ. The CDR3 is 13 amino acids.